This paragraph reports one T cell receptor beta chain. This entry belongs to a study of blood T cells in healthy people across ages. The authors ran a second PCR of about 7 to 11 cycles using a sample-barcoded 5' primer and a J-beta primer mix. Using its own MiXCR run on the 5' RACE reads, TCRdb lists one record per CDR3 protein. This sample has 1.5 million to 2 million distinct CDR3 sequences; around 35% occur once, and the top ten carry about 11%. The CDR3 runs 15 residues. Germline V gene sequence: CDR1 LGHDT, CDR2 YNNKEL (reference sequence). V gave up 1 base and J gave up 2 bases, with 10 bases separating them.

This receptor was taken from a woman aged 25 to 39 in good health. The sequencing sample was made of blood. The gene calls are TRBV3-1 and TRBJ2-3; D uncertain. The CDR3 sequence is CASSQAWQDTDTQYF. DNA for the CDR3: TGTGCCAGCAGCCAAGCCTGGCAGGACACAGATACGCAGTATTTT.